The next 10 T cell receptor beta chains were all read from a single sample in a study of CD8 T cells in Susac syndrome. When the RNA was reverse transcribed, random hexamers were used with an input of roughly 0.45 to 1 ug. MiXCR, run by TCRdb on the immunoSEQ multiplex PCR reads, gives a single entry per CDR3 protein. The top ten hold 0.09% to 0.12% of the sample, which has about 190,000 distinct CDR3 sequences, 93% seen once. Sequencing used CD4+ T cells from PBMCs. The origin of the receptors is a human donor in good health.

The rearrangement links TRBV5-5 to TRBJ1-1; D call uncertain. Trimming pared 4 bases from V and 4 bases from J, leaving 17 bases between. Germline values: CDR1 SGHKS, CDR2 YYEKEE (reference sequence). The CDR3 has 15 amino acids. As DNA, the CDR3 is TGTGCCAGCAGCACCCGTGAGGTTGGAGTCACTGAAGCTTTCTTT. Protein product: CASSTREVGVTEAFF.

The CDR3 nucleotides are TGCGCCAGCAGCCCGGGACAGGGGGACACTGAAGCTTTCTTT. Its translation is CASSPGQGDTEAFF. This chain uses TRBV5-1 with TRBJ1-1, with 11 bases lining up with TRBD1. The CDR3 extends over 14 amino acids. The germline CDR1 and CDR2 sequences are SGHRS and YFSETQ. V lost 4 bases, J lost 3 bases, and 2 bases stayed unmatched.

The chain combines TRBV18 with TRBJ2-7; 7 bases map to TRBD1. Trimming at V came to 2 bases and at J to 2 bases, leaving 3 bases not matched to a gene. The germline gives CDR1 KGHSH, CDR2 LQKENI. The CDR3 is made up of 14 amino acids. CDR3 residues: CASSPNGQAYEQYF. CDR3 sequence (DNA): TGTGCCAGCTCACCAAACGGACAGGCCTACGAGCAGTACTTC.

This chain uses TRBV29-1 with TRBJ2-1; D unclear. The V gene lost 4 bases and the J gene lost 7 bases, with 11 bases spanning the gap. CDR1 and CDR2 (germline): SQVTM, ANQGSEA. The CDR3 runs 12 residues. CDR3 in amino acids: CSVVSRRNEQFF. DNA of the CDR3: TGCAGCGTTGTGAGCCGGCGGAATGAGCAGTTCTTC.

In DNA, the CDR3 is TGTGCCAGCAGTTTAAACCCGGCCTTGAAAAAACTGTTTTTT. Encoded protein: CASSLNPALKKLFF. This chain connects TRBV28 to TRBJ1-4; unclear D gene. The CDR3 totals 14 residues. Germline CDR1 MDHEN, CDR2 SYDVKM. Trimming stripped 2 bases from V and 9 bases from J, with 13 bases between.

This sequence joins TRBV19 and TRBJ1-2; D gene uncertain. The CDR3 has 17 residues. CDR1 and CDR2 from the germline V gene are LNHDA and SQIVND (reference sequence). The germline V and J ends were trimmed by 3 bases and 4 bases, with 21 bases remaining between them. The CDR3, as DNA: TGTGCCAGTAGTATGGGATTTGCGGCCGGGAGCGGCTATGGCTACACCTTC. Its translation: CASSMGFAAGSGYGYTF.

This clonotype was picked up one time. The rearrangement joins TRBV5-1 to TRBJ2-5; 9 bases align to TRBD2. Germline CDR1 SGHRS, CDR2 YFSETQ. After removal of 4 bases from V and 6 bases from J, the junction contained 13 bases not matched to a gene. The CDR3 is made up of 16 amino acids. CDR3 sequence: CASSTSAGGRLQTQYF. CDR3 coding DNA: TGCGCCAGCAGCACATCAGCGGGGGGCCGTCTACAGACCCAGTACTTC.

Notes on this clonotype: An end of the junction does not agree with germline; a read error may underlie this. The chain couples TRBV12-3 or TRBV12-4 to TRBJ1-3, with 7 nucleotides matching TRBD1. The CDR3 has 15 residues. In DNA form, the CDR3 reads TGTGCCAGCAGTTTGGACAGGAGGTCTGAAAACACCATATATTTT. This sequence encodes CASSLDRRSENTIYF.

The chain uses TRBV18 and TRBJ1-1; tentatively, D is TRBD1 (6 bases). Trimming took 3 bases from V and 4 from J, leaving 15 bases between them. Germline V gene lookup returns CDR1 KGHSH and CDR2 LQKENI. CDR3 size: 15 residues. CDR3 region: CASSPVLGGATEAFF. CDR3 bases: TGTGCCAGCTCACCCGTCCTGGGGGGCGCCACTGAAGCTTTCTTT.

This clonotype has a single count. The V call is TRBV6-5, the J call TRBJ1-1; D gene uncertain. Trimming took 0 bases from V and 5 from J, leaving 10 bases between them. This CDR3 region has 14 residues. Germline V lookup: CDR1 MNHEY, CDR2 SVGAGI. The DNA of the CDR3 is TGTGCCAGCAGTTACTCGGTGGATGGGACTGAAGCTTTCTTT. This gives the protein CASSYSVDGTEAFF.